This TCR beta chain was retrieved from a study of T cell changes during pregnancy in multiple sclerosis. Libraries were prepared by immunoSEQ multiplex PCR; TCRdb keeps only in-frame clonotypes and omits some of them. The repertoire includes some 120,000 clones, 93% of them detected once, and approximately 6.2% sits in the top ten. The TCR comes from a female donor with multiple sclerosis, enrolled in a pregnancy study. The sample here was peripheral blood, taken before pregnancy.

The CDR3 nucleotides read TGTGCTAGTGGTTTGGTACTAAGCGGGGGGGGCAATGAGCAGTTCTTC. Amino acid sequence: CASGLVLSGGGNEQFF. The V gene is TRBV12-5, the J gene TRBJ2-1, with 10 nucleotides matching TRBD2. The CDR3 spans 16 residues. From germline, CDR1 is LGHNT and CDR2 FRNRAP. The V and J ends lost 0 bases and 6 bases, in that order; junction bases with no gene match: 5.